Listed below are T cell receptor beta chains from one sample, sequenced in a study of T cells in Graves' hyperthyroidism and ophthalmopathy. TCRdb re-derived calls from the multiplex PCR reads in MiXCR, one entry per CDR3 protein. Of around 760,000 distinct CDR3 sequences in the sample, roughly a third were seen once. Material: blood. The receptors derive from a woman in her thirties or forties with Graves' hyperthyroidism. Each CDR3 is given with its conserved first and last residue. The order of the fields is V gene, J gene, clone size, D gene, CDR3 DNA, CDR3 protein. D genes are given only for firm matches. Clone size is stated in some rows and not others, as once, few, many or a class when expanded.

TRBV4-2,TRBJ2-5,few,TRBD2,TGTGCCAGCAGCCAAGCGGGGGGGCAAGAGACCCAGTACTTC,CASSQAGGQETQYF
TRBV6-4,TRBJ1-1,.,.,TGTGCCAGCAGTGACAGCTGGGGGACTCGCACTGAAGCTTTCTTT,CASSDSWGTRTEAFF
TRBV20-1,TRBJ2-7,many,.,TGCAGTGCTAGCAAGACGGAGCTCTACGAGCAGTACTTC,CSASKTELYEQYF
TRBV6-2/TRBV6-3,TRBJ1-5,.,.,TGTGCCAGCAGTCGGGACAACCCCAGACAGCCCCAGCATTTT,CASSRDNPRQPQHF
TRBV2,TRBJ1-1,many,.,TGTGCCAGCACTACAGGGTCGAGGAATCACCACACTGAAGCTTTCTTT,CASTTGSRNHHTEAFF
TRBV7-3,TRBJ2-3,.,.,TGTGCCAGCAGCGGAATGGCGGATACGCAGTATTTT,CASSGMADTQYF
TRBV4-2,TRBJ2-7,.,TRBD2,TGTGCCAGCAGCCAAGAACCCCAGCGGGAGTCCGAGCAGTACTTC,CASSQEPQRESEQYF
TRBV29-1,TRBJ1-5,.,.,TGCAGCGCCTCCGGGACAATGAGCAATCAGCCCCAGCATTTT,CSASGTMSNQPQHF
TRBV7-3,TRBJ1-1,.,.,TGTGCCAGCAGCTTAACTTCTCTCTTAGGGGGGGGCACTGAAGCTTTCTTT,CASSLTSLLGGGTEAFF
TRBV29-1,TRBJ2-7,.,.,TGCAGCGTTGAAGATCACAGATCCAACTACGAGCAGTACTTC,CSVEDHRSNYEQYF
TRBV6-1,TRBJ2-2,few,TRBD1,TGTGCCAGCAGTACCCGTTTAGGGACAGGGCCATCGAACACCGGGGAGCTGTTTTTT,CASSTRLGTGPSNTGELFF
TRBV10-3,TRBJ2-7,many,.,TGTGCCATCAGTGAGTCGCAAGGACCGACTAGGGAGCAGTACTTC,CAISESQGPTREQYF
TRBV10-3,TRBJ2-7,many,TRBD2,TGTGCCATCAGTGAGTCGGAGACTAGCCGATCCTACGAGCAGTACTTC,CAISESETSRSYEQYF
TRBV29-1,TRBJ1-3,many,.,TGCAGCGTCAAGGGCGGAGGGCAGGGCGTTGGAAACACCATATATTTT,CSVKGGGQGVGNTIYF
TRBV29-1,TRBJ1-1,.,.,TGCAGCAGCCGCTGGAGTTCTGAAGCTTTCTTT,CSSRWSSEAFF
TRBV5-1,TRBJ1-2,.,TRBD1,TGCGCCAGCAGCCCGATAGACAGGGATTCGTATGGCTACACCTTC,CASSPIDRDSYGYTF
TRBV7-8,TRBJ1-1,few,TRBD1,TGTGCCAGCAGCCGTAGATGGACAGGGAACCCTCCGAACACTGAAGCTTTCTTT,CASSRRWTGNPPNTEAFF
TRBV7-9,TRBJ1-6,many,TRBD1,TGTGCCAGCAGCTTAGAGACAGGGAGTAGATCGCCACCCCTCCACTTT,CASSLETGSRSPPLHF
TRBV10-1,TRBJ1-2,.,TRBD1,TGCGCCCCCCAGGGACAGGCGATCAACTATGGCTACACCTTC,CAPQGQAINYGYTF
TRBV6-6,TRBJ1-5,few,.,TGTGCCAGCAGTTCCGAAGGGCCATACAATCAGCCCCAGCATTTT,CASSSEGPYNQPQHF
TRBV7-3,TRBJ1-1,.,.,TGTGTCAGCAGCTACTTCTCGGACACTGAAGCTTTCTTT,CVSSYFSDTEAFF
TRBV15,TRBJ2-2,many,.,TGTGCCACCAGCACCTTTACCGGGGAGCTGTTTTTT,CATSTFTGELFF
TRBV6-1,TRBJ1-5,.,.,TGTGCCAGCAGTGTAGGTCCCTATAGCCAGTCCAGCATCAAGCCCCAGCATTTT,CASSVGPYSQSSIKPQHF
TRBV7-9,TRBJ1-6,many,.,TGTGCCAGCAGCAGGGACAATTCACCCCTCCACTTT,CASSRDNSPLHF
TRBV20-1,TRBJ1-2,.,.,TGCAGTGCTAGAGTTGGGCAGGGGAAGATCGCTAACTATGGCTACACCTTC,CSARVGQGKIANYGYTF
TRBV7-2,TRBJ2-3,.,.,TGTGCCAGCAGGGGGGATACGCAGTATTTT,CASRGDTQYF
TRBV6-2/TRBV6-3,TRBJ1-1,few,.,TGTGCCAGCAGTAGGTCCGGGATGAACACTGAAGCTTTCTTT,CASSRSGMNTEAFF
TRBV7-8,TRBJ1-6,.,TRBD1,TGTGCCAGCAGTCCAACAGGGGGCGACTCACCCCTCCACTTT,CASSPTGGDSPLHF
TRBV7-9,TRBJ1-1,many,.,TGTACCAGCAGCTTATACGTGAACACTGAAGCTTTCTTT,CTSSLYVNTEAFF
TRBV28,TRBJ1-2,.,.,TGTGCCAGCAGTTTAGTCCAGATTGGCTACACCTTC,CASSLVQIGYTF
TRBV5-4,TRBJ2-7,.,TRBD1,TGTGCCTGGAGCCGGGGACAGGGTGTGGAGCAGTACTTC,CAWSRGQGVEQYF
TRBV12-3/TRBV12-4,TRBJ2-6,many,.,TGTGCCAGCAGTTTAGCGGGGTCAACTGGGGCCAACGTCCTGACTTTC,CASSLAGSTGANVLTF
TRBV4-2,TRBJ1-2,few,TRBD1,TGTGCCAGCAGCCCACCAGGGGGCTCTATTGGTGGCTACACCTTC,CASSPPGGSIGGYTF
TRBV29-1,TRBJ1-2,many,.,TGCAGCGTTGAAGATCGGGGACGCTACACCTTC,CSVEDRGRYTF
TRBV20-1,TRBJ2-7,once,.,TGCAGTGCTAGATCCAGGGCCAGCTCCTACGAGCAGTACTTC,CSARSRASSYEQYF
TRBV7-9,TRBJ2-5,many,.,TGTGCCAGCAGCTTAGGGGCGCAGTTACCGGAGACCCAGTACTTC,CASSLGAQLPETQYF
TRBV6-1,TRBJ1-4,once,.,TGTGCCAGCAGTTACATGACAGCAACTAATGAAAAACTGTTTTTT,CASSYMTATNEKLFF
TRBV7-2,TRBJ1-2,.,.,TGTGCCAGCAGCTTCGAGACAGGACGTAATTATGGCTACACCTTC,CASSFETGRNYGYTF
TRBV6-5,TRBJ1-1,.,TRBD1,TGTGCCAGCAGTATGACAGGGCTGGGTGAAGCTTTCTTT,CASSMTGLGEAFF
TRBV3-1,TRBJ2-5,few,.,TGTGCCAGCAGCCAATGGGAGGAGACCCAGTACTTC,CASSQWEETQYF
TRBV6-1,TRBJ2-2,.,TRBD1,TGTGCCAGCTCACGTGGGACAGACACCGGGGAGCTGTTTTTT,CASSRGTDTGELFF
TRBV9,TRBJ2-7,many,.,TGTGCCAGCAGCGTAGGGCAGGGGTTCTCCTACGAGCAGTACTTC,CASSVGQGFSYEQYF